This entry lists 3 T cell receptor beta chains sequenced from one sample in a study of response to subunit inactivated influenza vaccine. TCRdb recomputed calls from the RT-PCR reads with MiXCR, one row per CDR3 protein. The sample shows over 150,000 distinct CDR3 sequences, around 10% of them seen only once. The sequenced sample was CD8+ T cells sorted from PBMCs, obtained 23 to 25 months after vaccination. The receptors derive from a man in his fifties or sixties who received an inactivated influenza vaccine.

The table lists this clonotype with many counts. The V and J genes are TRBV4-2 and TRBJ1-4; the D is unclear. The CDR3 is made up of 17 amino acids. Trimming left V 0 bases short and J 7 bases short, with 18 bases between. CDR1 and CDR2 (germline): LGHNA, YNFKEQ. CDR3 sequence reads: CASSQDWAKNGIEKLFF. CDR3 sequence (DNA): TGTGCCAGCAGCCAAGATTGGGCGAAGAACGGGATTGAAAAACTGTTTTTT.

The genes are TRBV6-1 and TRBJ1-5; 8 bases agree with TRBD1. This CDR3 is 15 amino acids long. Per the germline V gene, CDR1 is MNHNS and CDR2 is SASEGT. V lost 0 bases, J lost 6 bases, and 4 bases stayed unmatched. The DNA for the CDR3 is TGTGCCAGCAGTGAAGCCCAGGGGGCTGTTCAGCCCCAGCATTTT. Amino acids: CASSEAQGAVQPQHF.

The chain employs TRBV20-1 and TRBJ2-7, with D unclear. Per germline, CDR1 DFQATT and CDR2 SNEGSKA (reference sequence). V was shortened by 3 bases and J by 6 bases, with 18 bases between the two germline ends. This CDR3 has 14 residues. The CDR3 protein is CSARELVEDREQYF. The CDR3 region has the DNA TGCAGTGCTAGGGAGCTCGTCGAGGACCGCGAGCAGTACTTC.